Following are 26 T cell receptor beta chains from one sample sequenced in a study of T cells in Graves' hyperthyroidism and ophthalmopathy. Amplification targeted TCR beta CDR3 regions from RNA transcripts. The primer set for the first-round RT-PCR of the TCR CDR3 was HTBI. TCRdb ran MiXCR on the multiplex PCR reads and lists one entry per CDR3 protein. The sample contains about 690,000 distinct CDR3 sequences, 15% to 20% of which appear only once. Sequencing was done on a sample of blood. The receptors originated from a man aged 45-65 years with Graves' hyperthyroidism.

This clonotype was found many times. The gene calls are TRBV7-3 and TRBJ2-1; the D gene is possibly TRBD1 (6 bases). The CDR3 length is 15 residues. Germline values: CDR1 SGHTA, CDR2 FQGTGA. V was clipped by 2 bases and J by 8 bases, with 16 bases between them. For the CDR3, the DNA is TGTGCCAGCAGCTTAGGGGGCGGTGGAGTACATGAGCAGTTCTTC. It codes for CASSLGGGGVHEQFF. Looking up the rest from reference TRBV7-3 and TRBJ2-1 gives the full variable domain: GAGVSQTPSNKVTEKGKYVELRCDPISGHTALYWYRQSLGQGPEFLIYFQGTGAADDSGLPNDRFFAVRPEGSVSTLKIQRTERGDSAVYLCASSLGGGGVHEQFFGPGTRLTVL.

In regard to this clonotype: A read error is likely, as this CDR3 ends without the conserved phenylalanine or tryptophan. The chain recombines TRBV2 with TRBJ2-5, with TRBD2 matching over 10 bases. The germline gives CDR1 SNHLY, CDR2 FYNNEI. V was clipped by 7 bases and J by 1 base; unmatched bases: 3. The CDR3 runs to 14 residues. CDR3 in amino acids: CASKGLAVQETQYL. CDR3 bases: TGTGCCAGCAAAGGACTAGCGGTCCAAGAGACCCAGTACCTC.

This clonotype was counted a few times. V usage is TRBV5-1 and J usage is TRBJ2-7; D is perhaps TRBD2 (6 bases). Germline values: CDR1 SGHRS, CDR2 YFSETQ. The CDR3 is made up of 14 amino acids. V dropped 3 bases and J dropped 5 bases, with 15 bases sitting between them. The CDR3 is CASSSRDSRDEQYF. The CDR3 region has the DNA TGCGCCAGCAGCTCCCGGGACTCACGTGACGAGCAGTACTTC.

This clonotype was found a few times. This rearrangement joins TRBV18 to TRBJ1-3; D is uncertain. Trimming took 1 base from V and 7 from J, leaving 17 bases between them. There are 16 residues in the CDR3. Germline lookup yields CDR1 KGHSH and CDR2 LQKENI. The DNA for the CDR3 is TGTGCCAGCTCACCACGTGAGGGAATAGAAGGGAACACCATATATTTT. Translating gives CASSPREGIEGNTIYF. Variable domain in full (rest from reference TRBV18 and TRBJ1-3): NAGVMQNPRHLVRRRGQEARLRCSPMKGHSHVYWYRQLPEEGLKFMVYLQKENIIDESGMPKERFSAEFPKEGPSILRIQQVVRGDSAAYFCASSPREGIEGNTIYFGEGSWLTVV.

On this clonotype: This sequence may be a read error, since a much larger clone differs from it by one base. V usage is TRBV3-1 and J usage is TRBJ2-7, with 10 bases fitting TRBD1. Germline assignment: CDR1 LGHDT and CDR2 YNNKEL (reference sequence). V shed 5 bases and J 9 bases; nucleotides not matched to a gene: 10. The CDR3 consists of 14 residues. CDR3 coding DNA: TGTGCCAGCAGCAACCGACAGGGGGCCGACGGGCAGTACTTC. Translated: CASSNRQGADGQYF.

The chain couples TRBV6-1 to TRBJ2-3, with TRBD2 matching 11 bases. This CDR3 has 18 residues. The germline V gene encodes CDR1 MNHNS and CDR2 SASEGT. Trimming removed 0 bases from V and 2 bases from J; junction bases left unmatched: 7. CDR3 sequence reads: CASSEASLAGDPTDTQYF. The CDR3 nucleotides read TGTGCCAGCAGTGAAGCGTCACTAGCGGGAGATCCCACAGATACGCAGTATTTT.

This clonotype has a count of ten or more. The CDR3: CASSPGQGAWEGYTF. CDR3 DNA: TGTGCCAGCAGCCCCGGACAGGGGGCATGGGAAGGCTACACCTTC. The rearrangement links TRBV12-3 or TRBV12-4 to TRBJ1-2; 11 bases are shared with TRBD1. The J segment lost 8 bases and the V segment lost 6 bases, leaving 11 bases of the junction unmatched. The CDR3 spans 15 residues.

This clonotype was seen a handful of times. The rearrangement joins TRBV27 to TRBJ1-5, with TRBD1 identical over 8 bases. The CDR3 loop spans 15 amino acids. Germline V gene sequence: CDR1 MNHEY, CDR2 SMNVEV (reference sequence). J gave up 1 base and V 6 bases, and 5 bases lay outside the gene matches. CDR3 loop: CASRLQGGSNQPQHF. In DNA, the CDR3 is TGTGCCAGCAGGCTACAGGGGGGCAGCAATCAGCCCCAGCATTTT.

This clonotype was found many times. The DNA for the CDR3 is TGTGCCAGCAGCTTAGAGCCGGGAAGCACAGATACGCAGTATTTT. Translated: CASSLEPGSTDTQYF. This chain connects TRBV7-3 to TRBJ2-3; D possibly corresponds to TRBD2 (5 bases). V was trimmed by 2 bases and J by 0 bases, leaving 9 bases between them. Germline V gives CDR1 SGHTA, CDR2 FQGTGA. The length of the CDR3 is 15 residues.

This chain connects TRBV12-3 or TRBV12-4 to TRBJ2-2; TRBD1 matches at 7 bases. V dropped 6 bases and J dropped 1; count of bases not matched to a gene: 5. The CDR3 length is 15 residues. CDR3 residues: CASSHRDRNTGELFF. CDR3 DNA sequence: TGTGCCAGCAGCCACAGGGACAGGAACACCGGGGAGCTGTTTTTT.

This clonotype was picked up many times. The rearrangement joins TRBV13 to TRBJ2-1, with D maybe TRBD2 (5 bases). The V end was cut by 3 bases, the J end by 2 bases, with 8 bases between. The germline V gene encodes CDR1 PRHDT and CDR2 FYEKMQ (reference sequence). There are 14 residues in the CDR3. The CDR3 region has the DNA TGTGCCAGCAGCTTCACTAGGACCTACAATGAGCAGTTCTTC. It translates to CASSFTRTYNEQFF.

The chain combines TRBV3-1 with TRBJ1-2, with D perhaps matching TRBD1 (5 bases). The CDR3 totals 15 residues. The germline CDR1 and CDR2 sequences are LGHDT and YNNKEL (reference sequence). Trimming took off 1 base at V and 5 bases at J, with 14 bases between the two ends. In nucleotides, the CDR3 is TGTGCCAGCAGCCAAGGTACAGGTTCTCGGTATGGCTACACCTTC. This codes for CASSQGTGSRYGYTF.

This clonotype was recorded at least ten times. This chain links TRBV11-1 with TRBJ2-1; 8 bases fit TRBD2. CDR1 and CDR2 (germline): SGHAT, FQDESV (reference sequence). The CDR3 has 19 amino acids. J was trimmed by 4 bases and V by 6 bases; bases with no gene match: 20. The CDR3 region is CASSHLTAWTSLLYNEQFF. The CDR3 DNA follows: TGTGCCAGCAGTCACTTAACGGCTTGGACTAGCTTACTATACAATGAGCAGTTCTTC. Full variable domain (outside the CDR3, taken from reference TRBV11-1 and TRBJ2-1): EAEVAQSPRYKITEKSQAVAFWCDPISGHATLYWYRQILGQGPELLVQFQDESVVDDSQLPKDRFSAERLKGVDSTLKIQPAELGDSAMYLCASSHLTAWTSLLYNEQFFGPGTRLTVL.

Comment on this clonotype: A single base separates this from a much larger clone, so it may be a read error. The rearrangement uses TRBV29-1 and TRBJ1-2; 10 bases match TRBD1. The CDR3 is 13 amino acids. V gave up 8 bases and J gave up 8 bases; unmatched junction bases: 11. The germline V gene encodes CDR1 SQVTM and CDR2 ANQGSEA. CDR3 DNA: TGCAGCATGGCAGCCGGGACAGGGGACGGCTACACCTTC. Translated: CSMAAGTGDGYTF.

This clonotype was detected many times. The CDR3 DNA follows: TGTGCCAGCAGCTTAACTGAATCTTGGGAGCAGTACTTC. This sequence encodes CASSLTESWEQYF. The chain uses TRBV11-2 and TRBJ2-7, with unresolved D. This CDR3 comprises 13 residues. Germline lookup yields CDR1 SGHAT and CDR2 FQNNGV. V lost 2 bases, J lost 7 bases, and 12 bases lay in between.

The V and J genes are TRBV6-2 or TRBV6-3 and TRBJ2-6; no clear D. The CDR3 is 15 amino acids. Trimming pared 2 bases from V and 0 bases from J, leaving 5 bases between. From germline, CDR1 is MNHEY and CDR2 SVGEGT. As DNA, the CDR3 is TGTGCCAGCAGTTACGGACCCTCTGGGGCCAACGTCCTGACTTTC. Its translation is CASSYGPSGANVLTF.

This clonotype was recorded many times. The rearrangement joins TRBV28 to TRBJ2-3; 11 nucleotides match TRBD2. Per the germline V gene, CDR1 is MDHEN and CDR2 is SYDVKM. Losses at the gene ends were 3 bases for V and 5 bases for J; bases not matched to a gene: 7. This CDR3 contains 16 residues. Written as DNA, the CDR3 is TGTGCCAGCAGTTTCGGGCTAGCGGGAGGTGTAGATACGCAGTATTTT. This sequence encodes CASSFGLAGGVDTQYF.

The chain joins TRBV4-1 to TRBJ2-4, with 9 bases aligning to TRBD1. The CDR3 runs 15 residues. The germline V gene encodes CDR1 MGHRA and CDR2 YSYEKL. The V segment lost 2 bases and the J segment 6 bases; nucleotides outside the gene matches: 5. CDR3 in amino acids: CASSQPKDRGNIQYF. CDR3 DNA sequence: TGCGCCAGCAGCCAACCCAAGGACAGGGGAAACATTCAGTACTTC.

There are many counts of this clonotype. This chain links TRBV27 with TRBJ1-1; D unresolved. V was shortened by 3 bases and J by 4 bases, with 6 bases between the two germline ends. The CDR3 consists of 12 residues. Per germline, CDR1 MNHEY and CDR2 SMNVEV (reference sequence). CDR3 in amino acids: CASSFTGTEAFF. The CDR3, as DNA: TGTGCCAGCAGTTTCACGGGCACTGAAGCTTTCTTT.

This clonotype has a single count. Possible read error: a much larger clone is one base away. The V and J genes are TRBV5-1 and TRBJ2-2; 9 bases are a match to TRBD2. The V gene's germline CDR1 is SGHRS and CDR2 YFSETQ. The length of the CDR3 is 15 residues. The CDR3 sequence is CASSWASGNTGQLFF. In nucleotides, the CDR3 is TGCGCCAGCAGCTGGGCTAGCGGGAACACCGGGCAGCTGTTTTTT.

As concerns this clonotype: Germline is not matched at one junction end, which may reflect a read error. This chain joins TRBV6-5 and TRBJ2-7; the D gene is possibly TRBD2 (6 bases). CDR1 MNHEY and CDR2 SVGAGI come from the germline V gene. The CDR3 consists of 15 residues. The CDR3 sequence: CASSSPGAVSYEPYF. In DNA form, the CDR3 reads TGTGCCAGCAGTTCCCCGGGAGCGGTCTCCTACGAGCCGTACTTC.

This clonotype was counted at least ten times. V is TRBV12-3 or TRBV12-4 and J is TRBJ1-6, with D possibly being TRBD1 (6 bases). The CDR3 consists of 14 residues. The ends were cut back, 8 bases at V and 5 bases at J, with 13 bases in the middle. In nucleotides, the CDR3 is TGTGCCAGCTCCACAGGGTTAGATAATTCACCCCTCCACTTT. It codes for CASSTGLDNSPLHF.

On this clonotype: A read error may account for a junction end that differs from germline. The chain carries TRBV24-1 and TRBJ1-5; 7 bases fit TRBD1. Per the germline V gene, CDR1 is KGHDR and CDR2 is SFDVKD. The CDR3 loop spans 14 amino acids. CDR3 in DNA: TGTGCCAGCAGTTTCTTTGACAGGGCGGGGACCCAGCATTTT. This gives the protein CASSFFDRAGTQHF.

About this clonotype itself: This may be a read error, as it is one base from a much larger clone. This rearrangement joins TRBV11-2 to TRBJ2-7; maybe TRBD1 (5 bases). Looked up from germline, CDR1 is SGHAT and CDR2 is FQNNGV. V lost 8 bases and J 1 base, leaving 12 bases between the germline ends. The CDR3 consists of 13 residues. This chain's CDR3 is CASSRTRSYEQYF. CDR3 sequence (DNA): TGTGCCAGCTCCCGGACAAGGTCCTACGAGCAGTACTTC. Complete variable domain (other parts from reference TRBV11-2 and TRBJ2-7): EAGVAQSPRYKIIEKRQSVAFWCNPISGHATLYWYQQILGQGPKLLIQFQNNGVVDDSQLPKDRFSAERLKGVDSTLKIQPAKLEDSAVYLCASSRTRSYEQYFGPGTRLTVT.

This clonotype was found many times. The chain uses TRBV29-1 and TRBJ1-5; 8 nucleotides align to TRBD1. The CDR3 totals 13 residues. Trimming removed 4 bases from V and 6 bases from J; junction bases left unmatched: 5. CDR1 SQVTM and CDR2 ANQGSEA come from the germline V gene. DNA of the CDR3: TGCAGCGTTGGGGGACAGGAGTTTCAGCCCCAGCATTTT. It specifies CSVGGQEFQPQHF.

This rearrangement joins TRBV7-2 to TRBJ1-2, with D possibly TRBD1 on 6 matching bases. CDR3 length equals 16 residues. The germline gives CDR1 SGHTA, CDR2 FQGNSA. The ends were cut back, 5 bases at V and 3 bases at J, with 19 bases in the middle. The CDR3 DNA follows: TGTGCCAGCAGCCCCAGGACAGATCTAGCTGACTATGGCTACACCTTC. This sequence encodes CASSPRTDLADYGYTF.